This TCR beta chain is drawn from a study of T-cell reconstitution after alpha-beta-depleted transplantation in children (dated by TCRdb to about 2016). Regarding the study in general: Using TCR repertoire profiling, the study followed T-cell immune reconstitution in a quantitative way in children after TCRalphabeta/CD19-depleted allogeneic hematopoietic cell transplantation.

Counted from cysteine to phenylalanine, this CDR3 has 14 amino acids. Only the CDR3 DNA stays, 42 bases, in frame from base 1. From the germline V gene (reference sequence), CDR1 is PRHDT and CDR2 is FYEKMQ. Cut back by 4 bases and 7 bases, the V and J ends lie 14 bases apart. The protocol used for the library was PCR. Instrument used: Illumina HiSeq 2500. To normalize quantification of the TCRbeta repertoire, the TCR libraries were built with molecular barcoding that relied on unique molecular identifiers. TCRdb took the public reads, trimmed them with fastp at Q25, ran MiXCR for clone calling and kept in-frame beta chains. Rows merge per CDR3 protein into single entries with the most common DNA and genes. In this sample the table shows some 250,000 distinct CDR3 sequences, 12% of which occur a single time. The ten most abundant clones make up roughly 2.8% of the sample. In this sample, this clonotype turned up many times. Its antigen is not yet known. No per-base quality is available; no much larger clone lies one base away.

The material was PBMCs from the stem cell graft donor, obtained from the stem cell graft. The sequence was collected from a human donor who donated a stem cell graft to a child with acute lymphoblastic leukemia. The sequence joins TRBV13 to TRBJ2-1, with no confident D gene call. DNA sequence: TGTGCCAGCAGCTCCGAGAGGAGCCGGAATGAGCAGTTCTTC. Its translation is CASSSERSRNEQFF.